Below, 6 T cell receptor beta chains from the same sample are listed, as sequenced in a study of blood T cell repertoires in COVID-19. Only in-frame clones appear in the TCRdb table, and some are missing; sequencing was by immunoSEQ multiplex PCR. The table has about 89,000 clones, 75% to 90% seen once. The sequenced sample was peripheral blood. The receptors were sampled from a man of 80 years or more with active or convalescent COVID-19.

CDR3 bases: TGTGCCAGTAGACCTCAGGGGGCTCTAGACCTGAACACTGAAGCTTTCTTT. It translates to CASRPQGALDLNTEAFF. The chain employs TRBV19 and TRBJ1-1; the match to TRBD1 covers 8 bases. This CDR3 has 17 amino acids. Per the germline V gene, CDR1 is LNHDA and CDR2 is SQIVND (reference sequence). The V and J ends lost 6 bases and 0 bases, in that order; junction bases with no gene match: 12.

The V call is TRBV7-9, the J call TRBJ2-1, with a tentative D call TRBD2 (6 bases). V was cut by 2 bases and J by 5 bases, with 10 bases left in between. CDR1 and CDR2 from the germline V gene are SEHNR and FQNEAQ (reference sequence). The CDR3 is made up of 14 amino acids. The CDR3 here is CASSLTLANNEQFF. Here the CDR3 DNA reads TGTGCCAGCAGCTTAACTCTAGCGAACAATGAGCAGTTCTTC.

The genes are TRBV4-2 and TRBJ1-5, with D perhaps TRBD1 (5 bases). The germline CDR1 and CDR2 sequences are LGHNA and YNFKEQ. V lost 4 bases and J 3 bases, leaving 16 bases between the germline ends. The CDR3 consists of 16 residues. CDR3 in amino acids: CASSRGGGVNNQPQHF. The DNA of the CDR3 is TGTGCCAGCAGCCGGGGAGGAGGGGTGAACAATCAGCCCCAGCATTTT.

The V call is TRBV9, the J call TRBJ2-7; TRBD1 aligns across 10 bases. This CDR3 has 15 amino acids. After removal of 3 bases from V and 0 bases from J, the junction contained 3 bases not matched to a gene. The germline CDR1 and CDR2 sequences are SGDLS and YYNGEE. The chain's CDR3 is CASSGGTGDSYEQYF. CDR3 sequence (DNA): TGTGCCAGCAGCGGCGGGACAGGGGACTCCTACGAGCAGTACTTC.

This sequence joins TRBV7-9 and TRBJ1-3; no firm D call. The germline V gene has CDR1 SEHNR and CDR2 FQNEAQ (reference sequence). V lost 5 bases to trimming and J lost 0 bases, with 5 bases between them. This CDR3 comprises 13 residues. CDR3 sequence: CASSLNSGNTIYF. The DNA of the CDR3 is TGTGCCAGCAGCCTTAACTCTGGAAACACCATATATTTT.

CDR3 in DNA: TGTGCCAGCAGCTTGGGTCCGGGGGCAGATACGCAGTATTTT. Translated: CASSLGPGADTQYF. The V call is TRBV5-8, the J call TRBJ2-3; a possible D gene is TRBD2 (6 bases). The CDR3 totals 14 residues. CDR1 and CDR2 from the germline V gene are SGHTS and YDEGEE. Trimming pared 0 bases from V and 4 bases from J, leaving 9 bases between.